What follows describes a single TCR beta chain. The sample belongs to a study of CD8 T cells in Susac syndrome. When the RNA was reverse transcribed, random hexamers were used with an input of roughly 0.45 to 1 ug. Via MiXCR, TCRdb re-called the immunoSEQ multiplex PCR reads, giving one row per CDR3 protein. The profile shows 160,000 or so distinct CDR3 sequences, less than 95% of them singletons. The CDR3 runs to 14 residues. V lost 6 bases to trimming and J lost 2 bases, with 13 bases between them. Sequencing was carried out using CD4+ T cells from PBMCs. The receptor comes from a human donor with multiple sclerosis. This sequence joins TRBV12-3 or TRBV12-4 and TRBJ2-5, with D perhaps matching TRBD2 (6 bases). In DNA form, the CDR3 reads TGTGCCAGCAGCCACAGGACTAATCAAGAGACCCAGTACTTC. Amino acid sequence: CASSHRTNQETQYF.